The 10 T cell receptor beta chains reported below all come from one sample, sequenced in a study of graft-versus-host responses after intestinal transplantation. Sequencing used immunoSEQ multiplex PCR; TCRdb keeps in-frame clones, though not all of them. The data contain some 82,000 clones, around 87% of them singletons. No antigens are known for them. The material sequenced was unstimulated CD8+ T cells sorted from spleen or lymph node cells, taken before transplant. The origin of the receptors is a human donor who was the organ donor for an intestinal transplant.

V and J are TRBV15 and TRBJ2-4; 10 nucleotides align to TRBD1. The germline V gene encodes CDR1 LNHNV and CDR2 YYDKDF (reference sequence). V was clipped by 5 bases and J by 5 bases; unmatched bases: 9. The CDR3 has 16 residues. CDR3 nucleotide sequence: TGTGCCACCAGCGGGGACAGGGGACCCCTAGAAAACATTCAGTACTTC. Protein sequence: CATSGDRGPLENIQYF. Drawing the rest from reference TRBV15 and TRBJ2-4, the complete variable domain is DAMVIQNPRYQVTQFGKPVTLSCSQTLNHNVMYWYQQKSSQAPKLLFHYYDKDFNNEADTPDNFQSRRPNTSFCFLDIRSPGLGDTAMYLCATSGDRGPLENIQYFGAGTRLSVL.

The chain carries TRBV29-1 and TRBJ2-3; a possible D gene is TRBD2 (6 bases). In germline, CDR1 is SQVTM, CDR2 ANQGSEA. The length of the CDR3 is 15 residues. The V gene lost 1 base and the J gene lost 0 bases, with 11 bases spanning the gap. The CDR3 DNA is TGCAGCGTTGAAGGAGGGGAGGTCAGCACAGATACGCAGTATTTT. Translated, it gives CSVEGGEVSTDTQYF.

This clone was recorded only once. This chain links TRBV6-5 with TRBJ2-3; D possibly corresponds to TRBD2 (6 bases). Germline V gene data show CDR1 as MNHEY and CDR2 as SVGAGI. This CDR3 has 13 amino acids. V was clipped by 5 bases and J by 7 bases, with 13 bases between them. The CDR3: CASSTGLPNTQYF. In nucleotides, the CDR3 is TGTGCCAGCAGTACGGGACTTCCTAATACGCAGTATTTT.

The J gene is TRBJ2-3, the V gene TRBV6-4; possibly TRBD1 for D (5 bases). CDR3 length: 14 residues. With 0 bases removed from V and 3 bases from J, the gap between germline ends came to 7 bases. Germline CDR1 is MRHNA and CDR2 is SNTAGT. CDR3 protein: CASSDSTATDTQYF. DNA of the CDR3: TGTGCCAGCAGTGACTCGACAGCTACAGATACGCAGTATTTT.

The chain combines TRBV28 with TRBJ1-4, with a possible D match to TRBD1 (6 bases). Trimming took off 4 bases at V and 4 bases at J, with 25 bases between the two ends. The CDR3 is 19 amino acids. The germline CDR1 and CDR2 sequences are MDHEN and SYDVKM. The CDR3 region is CASSYQSGTREGINEKLFF. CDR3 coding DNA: TGTGCCAGCAGTTACCAATCCGGGACACGTGAAGGCATTAATGAAAAACTGTTTTTT. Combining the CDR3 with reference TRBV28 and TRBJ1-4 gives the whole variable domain DVKVTQSSRYLVKRTGEKVFLECVQDMDHENMFWYRQDPGLGLRLIYFSYDVKMKEKGDIPEGYSVSREKKERFSLILESASTNQTSMYLCASSYQSGTREGINEKLFFGSGTQLSVL.

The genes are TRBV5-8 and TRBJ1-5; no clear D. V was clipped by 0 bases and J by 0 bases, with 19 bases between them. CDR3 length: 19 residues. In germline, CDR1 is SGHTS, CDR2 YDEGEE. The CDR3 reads CASSLAVYVVSNSNQPQHF. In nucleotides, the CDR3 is TGTGCCAGCAGCTTGGCCGTGTATGTCGTGTCAAATAGCAATCAGCCCCAGCATTTT.

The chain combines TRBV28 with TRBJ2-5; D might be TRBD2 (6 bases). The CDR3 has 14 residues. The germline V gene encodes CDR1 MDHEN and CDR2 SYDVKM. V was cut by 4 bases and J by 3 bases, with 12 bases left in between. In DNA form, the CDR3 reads TGTGCCAGCAGTTCCCTGGAGGGCAAAGAGACCCAGTACTTC. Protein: CASSSLEGKETQYF.

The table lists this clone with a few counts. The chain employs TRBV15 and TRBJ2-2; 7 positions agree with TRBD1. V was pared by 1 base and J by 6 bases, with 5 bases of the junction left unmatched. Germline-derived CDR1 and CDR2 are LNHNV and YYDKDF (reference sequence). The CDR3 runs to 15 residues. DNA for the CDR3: TGTGCCACCAGCAGAGGGGCAGGGGGATCCGGGGAGCTGTTTTTT. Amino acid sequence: CATSRGAGGSGELFF.

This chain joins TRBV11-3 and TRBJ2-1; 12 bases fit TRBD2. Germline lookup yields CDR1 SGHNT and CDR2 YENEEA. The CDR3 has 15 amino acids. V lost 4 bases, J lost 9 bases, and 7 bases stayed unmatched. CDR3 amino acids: CASSSETSGGGEQFF. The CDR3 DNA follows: TGTGCCAGCAGCTCCGAGACTAGCGGGGGAGGTGAGCAGTTCTTC.

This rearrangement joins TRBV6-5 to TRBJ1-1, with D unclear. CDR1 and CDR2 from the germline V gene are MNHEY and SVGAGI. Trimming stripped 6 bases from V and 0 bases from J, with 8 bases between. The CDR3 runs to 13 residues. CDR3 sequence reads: CASSLDLNTEAFF. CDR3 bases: TGTGCCAGCAGCCTCGACCTGAACACTGAAGCTTTCTTT.